A single T cell receptor (beta chain) is shown here with its context. The data originate from a study of sequential checkpoint blockade in melanoma. Study in general: Both treatment sequences were followed by maintenance nivolumab.

The length of the CDR3 is 15 residues. V shed 0 bases and J shed 6 bases, with 11 bases lying between them. Looked up from germline, CDR1 is MRHNA and CDR2 is SNTAGT. TCRdb's table, derived via immunoSEQ multiplex PCR, lists solely in-frame clones and lacks some. The table lists 10,000 or so clones, roughly 72% of them singletons. The treatment was: randomized to nivolumab then ipilimumab (arm A) or the reverse (arm B). Live CD3+CD8+ CD19− CD56− cells were sorted from PBMCs. The sequence came from a human donor with melanoma. This chain joins TRBV6-4 and TRBJ2-2; maybe TRBD2 (7 bases). Sequences were derived from CD8+ T cells sorted from blood (inferred from file names), sampled from a patient given nivolumab and ipilimumab in sequence. This chain's CDR3 is CASSDSRGGPGELFF. The CDR3, as DNA: TGTGCCAGCAGTGACTCAAGGGGGGGTCCCGGGGAGCTGTTTTTT.